These 20 T cell receptor beta chains came from one sample sequenced in a study of blood T cell repertoires in COVID-19. The method was immunoSEQ multiplex PCR; TCRdb's version includes in-frame clones alone and lacks a portion of them. The sample consists of 110,000 to 150,000 clones, around 84% of them appearing once. Sequenced input: peripheral blood. Every receptor here comes from a man aged 55 to 70 with active or convalescent COVID-19.

This clone showed up just once. This chain joins TRBV2 and TRBJ1-6; 8 positions match TRBD1. The junction had 8 bases not matched to a gene; V was cut back by 7 bases and J by 9 bases. The CDR3 totals 14 residues. Germline values: CDR1 SNHLY, CDR2 FYNNEI. The CDR3 is CASTVDRAGSPLHF. As DNA, the CDR3 is TGTGCCAGCACGGTGGACAGGGCGGGTTCACCCCTCCACTTT.

This clone occurred once. The V call is TRBV27, the J call TRBJ1-5; no firm D call. The V end was cut by 6 bases, the J end by 5 bases, with 11 bases between. This CDR3 comprises 13 residues. The V gene's germline CDR1 is MNHEY and CDR2 SMNVEV (reference sequence). The CDR3 sequence is CASSNTEDQPQHF. DNA of the CDR3: TGTGCCAGCAGCAATACTGAAGATCAGCCCCAGCATTTT.

This rearrangement joins TRBV4-3 to TRBJ2-1; D remains unclear. There are 16 residues in the CDR3. The V gene's germline CDR1 is LGHNA and CDR2 YSLEER. V was trimmed by 2 bases and J by 4 bases, leaving 15 bases between them. As DNA, the CDR3 is TGCGCCAGCAGCCAACACGACACATTCGAGTACAATGAGCAGTTCTTC. This translates into CASSQHDTFEYNEQFF.

The V call is TRBV6-5, the J call TRBJ1-1; 9 nucleotides match TRBD1. The trim removed 7 bases at V and 8 bases at J, leaving 5 bases unmatched. The CDR3 totals 12 residues. Germline CDR1 MNHEY, CDR2 SVGAGI. CDR3 loop: CASIMDRGEAFF. The CDR3 bases are TGTGCCAGCATTATGGACAGGGGAGAAGCTTTCTTT.

V and J are TRBV3-1 (or the pseudogene TRBV3-2) and TRBJ2-3; 12 bases are shared with TRBD2. V lost 1 base to trimming and J lost 5 bases; unmatched junction nucleotides: 4. Germline CDR1 and CDR2: LGHDT and YNNKEL (reference sequence). The CDR3 contains 16 residues. The CDR3, as DNA: TGTGCCAGCAGCCAAGCGACTAGCGGGGGTGGAGATACGCAGTATTTT. Protein product: CASSQATSGGGDTQYF.

In this sample, this clone turned up a few times. This chain uses TRBV6-4 with TRBJ1-6, with D tentatively TRBD1 (5 bases). Germline CDR1 MRHNA, CDR2 SNTAGT. The CDR3 length is 14 residues. Trimming shortened V by 3 bases and J by 3 bases, and 6 bases separated the two germline ends. CDR3 sequence reads: CASSEGGYNSPLHF. DNA for the CDR3: TGTGCCAGCAGTGAGGGGGGCTATAATTCACCCCTCCACTTT.

The chain couples TRBV24-1 to TRBJ2-1; 12 positions match TRBD2. Germline loops: CDR1 KGHDR, CDR2 SFDVKD. The CDR3 covers 16 residues. V was pared by 7 bases and J by 3 bases, with 6 bases of the junction left unmatched. The CDR3 DNA follows: TGTGCCACCAGCCTTGGACTAGCGGGAATCTACAATGAGCAGTTCTTC. Protein product: CATSLGLAGIYNEQFF.

V gene TRBV7-2 combines with J gene TRBJ1-5; possibly TRBD1 for D (5 bases). This CDR3 is 15 amino acids long. Germline CDR1 is SGHTA and CDR2 is FQGNSA. Trimming left V 4 bases short and J 2 bases short, with 12 bases between. In DNA form, the CDR3 reads TGTGCCAGCAGCTACACGGGACTCCGCAATCAGCCCCAGCATTTT. It translates to CASSYTGLRNQPQHF.

The chain carries TRBV5-1 and TRBJ2-3; perhaps TRBD2 as D (7 bases). V gave up 3 bases and J gave up 6 bases, with 23 bases separating them. The CDR3 is made up of 17 amino acids. Per the germline V gene, CDR1 is SGHRS and CDR2 is YFSETQ. The CDR3 sequence: CASSSSGEGPGVDTQYF. As DNA, the CDR3 is TGCGCCAGCAGCTCAAGTGGGGAGGGTCCAGGGGTTGATACGCAGTATTTT.

The rearrangement links TRBV18 to TRBJ1-6; D unclear. The germline gives CDR1 KGHSH, CDR2 LQKENI. Trimming removed 6 bases from V and 6 bases from J, with 12 bases in between. The CDR3 has 14 amino acids. The CDR3: CASSSEAVNSPLHF. CDR3 bases: TGTGCCAGCTCGTCGGAGGCAGTTAATTCACCCCTCCACTTT.

V gene TRBV28 combines with J gene TRBJ2-1; 7 bases match TRBD2. Germline values: CDR1 MDHEN, CDR2 SYDVKM. With V trimmed by 6 bases and J by 0 bases, 8 bases remained unmatched. The CDR3 is made up of 16 amino acids. The CDR3 nucleotides are TGTGCCAGCAGCTCCGGGACTACGAGCTCCTACAATGAGCAGTTCTTC. It encodes CASSSGTTSSYNEQFF.

The rearrangement joins TRBV6-5 to TRBJ2-1; D not certain. Per the germline V gene, CDR1 is MNHEY and CDR2 is SVGAGI. The CDR3 length is 12 residues. V lost 4 bases to trimming and J lost 6 bases, with 7 bases between them. The CDR3: CASSSESNEQFF. CDR3 sequence (DNA): TGTGCCAGCAGTTCGGAGAGCAATGAGCAGTTCTTC.

The chain uses TRBV11-3 and TRBJ2-5; D possibly corresponds to TRBD1 (5 bases). Trimming shortened V by 3 bases and J by 5 bases, and 10 bases separated the two germline ends. CDR1 is SGHNT, CDR2 YENEEA, per germline. This CDR3 region has 13 residues. This CDR3 is CASSFGQGETQYF. In DNA form, the CDR3 reads TGTGCCAGCAGCTTTGGGCAGGGCGAGACCCAGTACTTC.

This rearrangement joins TRBV5-1 to TRBJ2-7, with D perhaps TRBD2 (5 bases). The V gene's germline CDR1 is SGHRS and CDR2 YFSETQ. V was shortened by 4 bases and J by 3 bases, with 23 bases between the two germline ends. The CDR3 is 17 amino acids. CDR3 amino acids: CASSPGVGRVSFYEQYF. As DNA, the CDR3 is TGCGCCAGCAGCCCCGGGGTTGGACGGGTGTCGTTCTACGAGCAGTACTTC.

The CDR3 sequence is CASSESGRGTYEQYF. CDR3 coding DNA: TGCGCCAGCAGTGAGTCTGGCAGGGGCACCTACGAGCAGTACTTC. The rearrangement links TRBV10-2 to TRBJ2-7; a possible D gene is TRBD1 (6 bases). Per germline, CDR1 WSHSY and CDR2 SAAADI. This CDR3 has 15 amino acids. V was shortened by 0 bases and J by 2 bases, with 11 bases between the two germline ends.

The chain combines TRBV5-3 with TRBJ1-4; possibly TRBD1 for D (6 bases). TRBV5-3 is an open reading frame, and its role is uncertain. Trimming shortened V by 5 bases and J by 8 bases, and 19 bases separated the two germline ends. This CDR3 spans 15 amino acids. CDR3 nucleotides: TGTGCCAGAAGACCCCCGACAGGCGGGGGGGAAAAACTGTTTTTT. It encodes CARRPPTGGGEKLFF.

V gene TRBV10-3 combines with J gene TRBJ1-2; no definite D call. Germline CDR1 and CDR2: ENHRY and SYGVKD. The V end lost 10 bases, the J end lost 7 bases, and 16 bases lay between the germline ends. The CDR3 sequence is 12 residues long. The CDR3 sequence: CANRGIRGGYTF. DNA for the CDR3: TGTGCCAATCGAGGGATTAGAGGTGGCTACACCTTC.

V and J are TRBV5-1 and TRBJ2-1, with 9 bases lining up with TRBD2. There are 15 residues in the CDR3. Germline values: CDR1 SGHRS, CDR2 YFSETQ. V shed 4 bases, J shed 5 bases, and the junction held 7 bases outside the gene matches. CDR3 amino acids: CASSQRLAENNEQFF. CDR3 bases: TGCGCCAGCAGCCAAAGACTAGCGGAAAACAATGAGCAGTTCTTC. Based on the CDR3 plus reference TRBV5-1 and TRBJ2-1, the full variable domain is KAGVTQTPRYLIKTRGQQVTLSCSPISGHRSVSWYQQTPGQGLQFLFEYFSETQRNKGNFPGRFSGRQFSNSRSEMNVSTLELGDSALYLCASSQRLAENNEQFFGPGTRLTVL.

This clone was observed a few times. The V gene is TRBV19, the J gene TRBJ1-3; 9 bases agree with TRBD1. Germline trimming cut 9 bases from V and 0 bases from J; bases unmatched to any gene: 9. This CDR3 is 16 amino acids long. Germline V gives CDR1 LNHDA, CDR2 SQIVND (reference sequence). CDR3: CASGDRVPSSGNTIYF. The DNA of the CDR3 is TGTGCCAGCGGGGACAGGGTACCGAGCTCTGGAAACACCATATATTTT. The whole variable domain, filled in from reference TRBV19 and TRBJ1-3, reads DGGITQSPKYLFRKEGQNVTLSCEQNLNHDAMYWYRQDPGQGLRLIYYSQIVNDFQKGDIAEGYSVSREKKESFPLTVTSAQKNPTAFYLCASGDRVPSSGNTIYFGEGSWLTVV.

The chain couples TRBV21-1 to TRBJ1-5; the table's D call, TRBD1, was not checked against the DNA. TRBV21-1 is annotated as a pseudogene. The CDR3 extends over 21 amino acids. The CDR3 loop reads CASSSPPAGTEHYISNQPQHF. In nucleotides, the CDR3 is TGTGCCAGCAGCTCCCCCCCGGCAGGGACAGAACACTACATTAGCAATCAGCCCCAGCATTTT.